This T cell receptor (beta chain) was profiled in a study of human T cells and chemical hapten exposure. Study at large: Slight differences in pooled library volume were the main source of varying TCR yields across samples. Study conclusions and caveats: DPC sensitization produced no change in TCRs with frequency above 1 in 1000.

The V end lost 1 base, the J end lost 5 bases, and 12 bases lay between the germline ends. The germline gives CDR1 LGHDT, CDR2 YNNKEL (reference sequence). This CDR3 region has 16 residues. It was unfractionated whole blood from which total RNA was extracted. In this sample, this clonotype turned up many times. Antigen unknown. Individual cDNA molecules in this library carried unique molecular identifiers. In TCRdb, the reads were re-called with MiXCR into one record per CDR3 protein. The table includes about 120,000 distinct CDR3 sequences, around 9% detected once. This TCR was recovered from a human donor in good health. Some clones in this sample may be carry-over from other donors' samples. Sequencing used whole blood. The chain carries TRBV3-1 and TRBJ1-6; possible D gene TRBD1, 6 bases. The CDR3 region is CASSQGGRGNNSPLHF. The DNA for the CDR3 is TGTGCCAGCAGCCAAGGGGGCAGGGGAAATAATTCACCCCTCCACTTT. Filled out from reference TRBV3-1 and TRBJ1-6, the complete variable domain reads DTAVSQTPKYLVTQMGNDKSIKCEQNLGHDTMYWYKQDSKKFLKIMFSYNNKELIINETVPNRFSPKSPDKAHLNLHINSLELGDSAVYFCASSQGGRGNNSPLHFGNGTRLTVT.